One sample yielded the 30 T cell receptor beta chains listed below, sequenced in a study of tumor-infiltrating lymphocytes in primary liver carcinoma. Without any cell sorting, roughly 17-31 mg of bulk tissue yielded co-extracted RNA and DNA. Total RNA (approximately 500 ng) served as template for TCR beta cDNA synthesis primed by a constant-region primer. Library construction for TCR beta comprised three nested multiplex PCR rounds performed with slightly modified ARM-PCR. Rounds one and two of PCR, each of around 11 cycles, were primed with TRBV1-TRBV30 forward primers and a C-beta reverse primer. TCRdb reprocessed the multiplex PCR reads with MiXCR, giving one entry per CDR3 protein. The table lists approximately 30,000 distinct CDR3 sequences, around 66% of them singletons. Material: liver tumor tissue from sampling region 3. This sample's subset: tumor region T3, left-lateral pole. The receptors were gathered from a woman aged 25-40 years with primary liver carcinoma and hepatitis B virus infection.

This clonotype showed up just a few times. Since a much larger clone is just one base distant, this may be a read error. The gene calls are TRBV24-1 and TRBJ2-3; tentative D call: TRBD2 (5 bases). V was clipped by 5 bases and J by 2 bases, with 7 bases between them. This CDR3 is 13 amino acids long. CDR1 and CDR2 from the germline V gene are KGHDR and SFDVKD. This CDR3 is CATSVGNTDTQYF. DNA for the CDR3: TGTGCCACCAGTGTCGGGAACACAGATACGCAGTATTTT.

Concerning this clonotype: A read error may account for a junction end that differs from germline. The chain employs TRBV6-6 and TRBJ2-7; D may be TRBD1 (5 bases). The CDR3 is 14 amino acids. Per germline, CDR1 MNHNY and CDR2 SVGAGI (reference sequence). The CDR3 is CASSLGHPFYEQYF. CDR3 sequence (DNA): TGTGCCAGCAGTTTAGGACACCCTTTCTACGAGCAGTATTTC.

Notes on this clonotype: The conserved phenylalanine or tryptophan is not found at the CDR3 terminus, so this likely reflects a read error. The DNA is omitted, as the CDR3 cannot be located on it reliably, and the CDR3 follows TCRdb's listing. The rearrangement links TRBV29-1 to TRBJ2-2. The CDR3 is made up of 12 amino acids, end residues included. Germline assignment: CDR1 SQVTM and CDR2 ANQGSEA. The CDR3 spells CSDVAWDGELFY.

The CDR3 bases are TGTGCCAGCGACTTTCCCGGGACTAGCGTGACCAAAAACATTCAGTACTTC. Translated, it gives CASDFPGTSVTKNIQYF. The chain joins TRBV11-1 to TRBJ2-4; 10 bases line up with TRBD2. Germline CDR1 and CDR2: SGHAT and FQDESV (reference sequence). V lost 8 bases, J lost 2 bases, and 12 bases stayed unmatched. This CDR3 spans 17 amino acids.

As regards this clonotype: No conserved phenylalanine or tryptophan is present at the end of the CDR3, so a read error is the likely explanation. The V gene is TRBV4-3, the J gene TRBJ2-1; D remains ambiguous. This CDR3 contains 15 residues. Germline lookup yields CDR1 LGHNA and CDR2 YSLEER. The DNA for the CDR3 is TGCGCCAGCGGCCAGGATCCCCAGCAAAACAATGAGCAGTTCTCC. Amino acids: CASGQDPQQNNEQFS.

This clonotype was observed a handful of times. A single base separates this from a much larger clone, so it may be a read error. The chain is built from TRBV7-3 and TRBJ2-2; D gene ambiguous. Germline-derived CDR1 and CDR2 are SGHTA and FQGTGA. V was pared by 5 bases and J by 6 bases, with 10 bases between. The CDR3 loop spans 13 amino acids. This CDR3 reads CASSIIGPGELFF. The CDR3 bases are TGTGCCAGCAGCATAATAGGTCCCGGGGAGCTGTTTTTT.

To note about this clonotype: The junction and the germline gene differ at one end; a read error may be behind it. J is TRBJ1-1 and V is TRBV11-2, with 7 bases lining up with TRBD1. Germline values: CDR1 SGHAT, CDR2 FQNNGV. The CDR3 length is 20 residues. The CDR3 sequence: CTSGARDSGRKRWSNTEAFF. CDR3 bases: TGTACCAGCGGCGCTCGGGACAGTGGGCGCAAGAGGTGGAGTAACACTGAAGCTTTCTTT.

The chain has TRBV11-2 and TRBJ2-3, with 7 bases identical to TRBD2. V lost 1 base and J lost 8; bases outside the gene matches: 15. The length of the CDR3 is 17 residues. Germline V gene data show CDR1 as SGHAT and CDR2 as FQNNGV. In nucleotides, the CDR3 is TGTGCCAGCAGCTTAGGGGGACTAACGTATACGTCAGCTACGCAGTATTTT. Amino acid sequence: CASSLGGLTYTSATQYF.

Turning to this clonotype: A much larger clone differs by one base, so this may be a read error. J is TRBJ2-1 and V is TRBV18; 7 bases are a match to TRBD2. The CDR3 runs to 15 residues. Germline CDR1 is KGHSH and CDR2 is LQKENI. This chain's CDR3 is CASSDSGRPYNGQFF. CDR3 nucleotide sequence: TGTGCCAGCTCAGATAGCGGGCGTCCCTACAATGGGCAGTTCTTC. Supplemented by reference TRBV18 and TRBJ2-1, the full variable domain reads NAGVMQNPRHLVRRRGQEARLRCSPMKGHSHVYWYRQLPEEGLKFMVYLQKENIIDESGMPKERFSAEFPKEGPSILRIQQVVRGDSAAYFCASSDSGRPYNGQFFGPGTRLTVL.

The CDR3 reads CAINLVGGTNTGELFF. CDR3 DNA sequence: TGTGCCATCAATTTAGTGGGGGGTACGAACACCGGGGAGCTGTTTTTT. V and J are TRBV11-1 and TRBJ2-2, with D possibly TRBD2 on 6 matching bases. This CDR3 spans 16 amino acids. Per germline, CDR1 SGHAT and CDR2 FQDESV (reference sequence). The V gene lost 10 bases and the J gene lost 0 bases, with 18 bases spanning the gap.

CDR3 amino acids: CASSPFSGSTINIQYF. CDR3 bases: TGTGCCAGTAGCCCCTTCTCGGGGTCGACCATAAACATTCAGTACTTC. The rearrangement uses TRBV7-9 and TRBJ2-4; possibly TRBD2 for D (5 bases). Trimming pared 9 bases from V and 6 bases from J, leaving 24 bases between. The length of the CDR3 is 16 residues. Germline V lookup: CDR1 SEHNR, CDR2 FQNEAQ (reference sequence).

A remark on this clonotype: A much larger clone differs from this one at a single base, so this may be a read error. This chain connects TRBV11-1 to TRBJ2-7; D not certain. The CDR3 runs to 14 residues. Germline V lookup: CDR1 SGHAT, CDR2 FQDESV (reference sequence). The CDR3 sequence is CASGLVTASYEQYF. The CDR3 DNA sequence: TGTGCCAGCGGCTTAGTGACGGCCTCCTACGAGCAGTACTTC.

Ten or more counts support this clonotype. The chain uses TRBV29-1 and TRBJ2-7; 12 bases fit TRBD2. In germline, CDR1 is SQVTM, CDR2 ANQGSEA. This CDR3 has 14 amino acids. With 4 bases clipped from V and 4 bases from J, the junction kept 5 bases outside the gene matches. This CDR3 is CSVALGTSGYEQYF. The DNA for the CDR3 is TGCAGCGTTGCCCTAGGGACTAGCGGGTACGAGCAGTACTTC.

To note about this clonotype: At one of its ends the junction is not consistent with the germline gene, which may arise from a read error. V is TRBV29-1 and J is TRBJ2-3; TRBD2 is a possible D gene (5 bases). Germline values: CDR1 SQVTM, CDR2 ANQGSEA. The CDR3 loop spans 15 amino acids. The CDR3 nucleotides are TGCAGCGTTATCAGCGGAAGATGGGCCGCAGATACGCAGTGTTTT. Translated, it gives CSVISGRWAADTQCF.

A remark on this clonotype: A much more abundant neighbour one base away suggests this may be a read error. The rearrangement links TRBV7-9 to TRBJ2-5; 8 positions match TRBD1. Germline-derived CDR1 and CDR2 are SEHNR and FQNEAQ (reference sequence). The CDR3 is 16 residues long. V was pared by 5 bases and J by 3 bases, with 11 bases of the junction left unmatched. DNA for the CDR3: TGTGCCAGCAGCGCGAGACAGGGGTGGGGAAAAGAGACCCAGTACTTC. It translates to CASSARQGWGKETQYF. Full variable domain (outside the CDR3, taken from reference TRBV7-9 and TRBJ2-5): DTGVSQNPRHKITKRGQNVTFRCDPISEHNRLYWYRQTLGQGPEFLTYFQNEAQLEKSRLLSDRFSAERPKGSFSTLEIQRTEQGDSAMYLCASSARQGWGKETQYFGPGTRLLVL.

As concerns this clonotype: One end of the junction does not line up with germline, which may come from a read error. V and J are TRBV6-5 and TRBJ1-2; D ambiguous. Germline loops: CDR1 MNHEY, CDR2 SVGAGI. The CDR3 loop spans 13 amino acids. CDR3 sequence (DNA): TGTGCCAGCAGTACCTGGGAGAATCGTGGCTACACTTTC. Its translation is CASSTWENRGYTF.

In its sample, this clonotype was seen many times. No conserved phenylalanine or tryptophan ends this CDR3, so it is likely a read error. This rearrangement joins TRBV11-2 to TRBJ2-1, with 12 bases fitting TRBD2. The germline CDR1 and CDR2 sequences are SGHAT and FQNNGV. The CDR3 is made up of 13 amino acids. Unmatched junction bases numbered 2, after V lost 4 bases and J lost 10 bases. CDR3 sequence: CASSWTSGAEQFL. The CDR3 DNA reads as TGTGCCAGCAGCTGGACTAGCGGGGCAGAGCAGTTCCTC.

This clonotype occurred once. An end of the junction differs from the germline gene, which may be a read error. The chain joins TRBV5-4 to TRBJ2-3, with TRBD2 identical over 10 bases. Germline CDR1 reads SGHNT; CDR2 reads YYREEE (reference sequence). The CDR3 totals 18 residues. The CDR3 coding sequence is TGTGTCAGCAGTAACTCGGCGGCTAGCGGGAGTCGGACAGATACGCAGTATTTC. Its protein is CVSSNSAASGSRTDTQYF.

As regards this clonotype: The junction departs from the called germline gene at one end, perhaps through a read error. V and J are TRBV6-6 and TRBJ1-1; weak D call: TRBD1 (6 bases). Per the germline V gene, CDR1 is MNHNY and CDR2 is SVGAGI (reference sequence). This CDR3 is built from 15 residues. The chain's CDR3 is CASITLDRLNTEAFF. The CDR3, as DNA: TGCGCCAGCATTACTCTGGACAGATTGAATACTGAAGCTTTCTTT.

As regards this clonotype: Possible read error: a much larger clone is one base away. This rearrangement joins TRBV4-2 to TRBJ1-4, with 12 bases aligning to TRBD1. The V gene's germline CDR1 is LGHNA and CDR2 YNFKEQ. The J segment lost 7 bases and the V segment lost 0 bases, leaving 3 bases of the junction unmatched. The length of the CDR3 is 16 residues. The DNA for the CDR3 is TGTGCCAGCAGCCAAGAAATGGGACAGGGGGCTGAAAAACTGTTTTTT. Encoded protein: CASSQEMGQGAEKLFF.

Concerning this clonotype itself: The conserved closing phenylalanine or tryptophan is absent in this CDR3, likely reflecting a read error. The chain carries TRBV11-1 and TRBJ2-2; perhaps TRBD2 as D (6 bases). Trimming shortened V by 1 base and J by 7 bases, and 16 bases separated the two germline ends. The CDR3 covers 16 residues. Germline CDR1 is SGHAT and CDR2 is FQDESV (reference sequence). The CDR3 region has the DNA TGTGCCAGCAGCTTAGTGGGGGGTACGGACATCGGGGAGCTGTTTTCT. It translates to CASSLVGGTDIGELFS.

The chain employs TRBV30 and TRBJ2-3; 10 positions agree with TRBD1. The ends lost 0 bases at V and 5 bases at J; junction bases unmatched: 11. The CDR3 contains 17 residues. From germline, CDR1 is GTSNPN and CDR2 SVGIG (reference sequence). CDR3 sequence: CAWSVRTGGRGIDTQYF. Here the CDR3 DNA reads TGTGCCTGGAGTGTGCGGACAGGGGGGAGAGGCATAGATACGCAGTATTTT.

Worth noting for this clonotype: One junction end does not reproduce the germline sequence, and a read error may be involved. V gene TRBV11-2 combines with J gene TRBJ2-3; 9 nucleotides match TRBD2. The CDR3 length is 20 residues. Germline values: CDR1 SGHAT, CDR2 FQNNGV. DNA for the CDR3: TGTGCCATCAGCTTAGATCTAAGTGTGTTAGCGGGAGAAGGGATAGATACGCAGTATTTT. This sequence encodes CAISLDLSVLAGEGIDTQYF.

The gene calls are TRBV7-8 and TRBJ2-7, with D unresolved. Germline V lookup: CDR1 SGHVS, CDR2 FQNEAQ. This CDR3 contains 14 residues. Trimming took off 4 bases at V and 1 base at J, with 11 bases between the two ends. The CDR3 coding sequence is TGTGCCAGCAGCTCGCTCTCGGTATCCTACGAGCAGTACTTC. Encoded protein: CASSSLSVSYEQYF.

Worth noting for this clonotype: This may be a read error: a much more frequent sequence differs by one nucleotide. The V gene is TRBV5-6, the J gene TRBJ2-7; 7 nucleotides align to TRBD2. CDR1 SGHDT and CDR2 YYEEEE come from the germline V gene. The CDR3 has 15 residues. In nucleotides, the CDR3 is TGTGCCACCAGCTTGTTCTGGCGGGAGAGTGACGAGCAGTACTTC. Its protein is CATSLFWRESDEQYF.

Turning to this clonotype: A much larger clone is a single base away; this may be a read error. This chain joins TRBV11-2 and TRBJ2-5, with 9 bases matching TRBD2. The trim removed 10 bases at V and 8 bases at J, leaving 20 bases unmatched. Germline-derived CDR1 and CDR2 are SGHAT and FQNNGV. The CDR3 consists of 16 residues. As DNA, the CDR3 is TGTGCCAACTGCTACTCCCGTGGTAGCGGGAGAGATACCCAGTACTTC. It translates to CANCYSRGSGRDTQYF.

The sample holds a few counts of this clonotype. One end of the junction does not line up with germline, which may come from a read error. This chain joins TRBV11-2 and TRBJ1-6; D possibly corresponds to TRBD1 (5 bases). Germline CDR1 and CDR2: SGHAT and FQNNGV. The CDR3 is made up of 15 amino acids. For the CDR3, the DNA is TGTGCCGGCAGCCTAGATCCAGGGAGGAATTCACCCCTCCACTTT. It translates to CAGSLDPGRNSPLHF.

Notes on this clonotype: This sequence may be a read error, since a much larger clone differs from it by one base. V and J are TRBV28 and TRBJ1-2; 7 nucleotides line up with TRBD1. Germline values: CDR1 MDHEN, CDR2 SYDVKM. This CDR3 region has 16 residues. The DNA for the CDR3 is TGTGCCAGCAGGTTCGGGGAAGGGGGCTCCTTCTATGACTACACCTTC. Encoded protein: CASRFGEGGSFYDYTF.

As concerns this clonotype: Here the CDR3 omits its conserved ending phenylalanine or tryptophan, so a read error is the likely source. The limits of the CDR3 on the DNA are not certain, so only TCRdb's listed CDR3 is given. V is TRBV11-2 and J is TRBJ2-1; the D segment call TRBD2 is taken from the table without a DNA check. Germline values: CDR1 SGHAT, CDR2 FQNNGV. The length of the CDR3 is 16 amino acids, counting both ends. The CDR3 sequence is CASSTSLAGGFNERFS.

On this clonotype itself: One end of the junction varies from germline; a read error may be responsible. The chain recombines TRBV7-8 with TRBJ2-2, with D possibly being TRBD2 (5 bases). Germline assignment: CDR1 SGHVS and CDR2 FQNEAQ. The CDR3 totals 14 residues. The CDR3: CANSLTRVAGELFF. The CDR3 bases are TGTGCCAACAGCTTAACCAGAGTCGCCGGGGAACTGTTTTTT. Supplemented by reference TRBV7-8 and TRBJ2-2, the full variable domain reads GAGVSQSPRYKVAKRGQDVALRCDPISGHVSLFWYQQALGQGPEFLTYFQNEAQLDKSGLPSDRFFAERPEGSVSTLKIQRTQQEDSAVYLCANSLTRVAGELFFGEGSRLTVL.